This is a list of T cell receptor beta chains from one sample in a study of blood T cell repertoires in COVID-19. Sequencing used immunoSEQ multiplex PCR; TCRdb keeps in-frame clones, though not all of them. The sample holds around 230,000 clones; around 83% are singletons and the top ten take more than 8%. Sequencing input: peripheral blood. The receptors stem from a woman aged 80 or older with acute or convalescent COVID-19. Both conserved end residues are part of each CDR3. The order of the fields is clone size, D gene, J gene, V gene, CDR3 DNA, CDR3 protein. The D gene is left open where the match is weak. Clone size is given for some rows only: seen once, a few or many times, or a class if the clone is expanded.

>.|TRBD1|TRBJ1-4|TRBV5-6
TGTGCCAGCAGCTTACTGGGACAGGGAAGTGAAAAACTGTTTTTT
CASSLLGQGSEKLFF
>.|TRBD2|TRBJ2-5|TRBV5-6
TGTGCCAGCAGCAAGACGGGACTAGCGGCCCAAGAGACCCAGTACTTC
CASSKTGLAAQETQYF
>.|.|TRBJ1-6|TRBV9
TGTGCCAGCAACCGGGGGATAATTAATTCACCCCTCCACTTT
CASNRGIINSPLHF
>.|.|TRBJ1-1|TRBV6-1
TGTGCCAGCAGTGAACACACAGCCGGTGAAGCTTTCTTT
CASSEHTAGEAFF
>.|TRBD1|TRBJ1-4|TRBV5-1
TGCGCCAGCAGCCCCGAGGGGGCTGTTGAAAAACTGTTTTTT
CASSPEGAVEKLFF
>.|.|TRBJ1-1|TRBV28
TGTGCCAGCAGTTTATGGCCCAGGGAAGCTTTCTTT
CASSLWPREAFF
>.|TRBD2|TRBJ2-3|TRBV28
TGTGCCAGCAGCTTACCCGCGGGGGGCACGGATACGCAGTATTTT
CASSLPAGGTDTQYF
>.|TRBD1|TRBJ2-7|TRBV28
TGTGCCAGCAGTTTATGGGTAGGGGGACAGGGTGCCAACGAGCAGTACTTC
CASSLWVGGQGANEQYF
>.|.|TRBJ1-5|TRBV2
TGTGCCAGCAGCCCAAGCAATCAGCCCCAGCATTTT
CASSPSNQPQHF
>.|.|TRBJ2-7|TRBV5-5
TGTGCCAGCAGCTTGGTGGCAGGGGAGGAGCAGTACTTC
CASSLVAGEEQYF
>.|.|TRBJ2-1|TRBV24-1
TGTGCCACCAGTGACGCTGACAGGGGCCGGGAGGATGAGCAGTTCTTC
CATSDADRGREDEQFF
>.|.|TRBJ2-3|TRBV3-1/TRBV3-2
TGTGCCAGCAGCCAAGATCTAGCATTCCTTAGCACAGATACGCAGTATTTT
CASSQDLAFLSTDTQYF
>.|.|TRBJ2-5|TRBV20-1
TGCAGTGCCAGTACCGGGACTCAGGGAGAGACCCAGTACTTC
CSASTGTQGETQYF
>.|.|TRBJ2-7|TRBV28
TGTGCCAGCAGTGCCCCCGGGGACGAGCAGTACTTC
CASSAPGDEQYF
>.|.|TRBJ1-5|TRBV12-3/TRBV12-4
TGTGCCAGCAGTTTAGCTGGCCAGCCCCAGCATTTT
CASSLAGQPQHF
>many|.|TRBJ1-2|TRBV24-1
TGTGCCACCAGTCGGGATTCACGATTTGGCTACACCTTC
CATSRDSRFGYTF
>.|TRBD1|TRBJ1-1|TRBV18
TGTGCCAGCTCACCATCTGACAGGGGCCCTTTCTTT
CASSPSDRGPFF
>.|TRBD2|TRBJ2-7|TRBV19
TGTGCCAGTAGTACTAAAGCGGGGTTGGGAGAGCAGTACTTC
CASSTKAGLGEQYF
>.|.|TRBJ2-5|TRBV6-5
TGTGCCAGCACGGGAAACCAAGAGACCCAGTACTTC
CASTGNQETQYF
>.|.|TRBJ1-1|TRBV28
TGTGCCAGCAGTTTACGGACACCTCTGGCCACTGAAGCTTTCTTT
CASSLRTPLATEAFF
>.|.|TRBJ1-2|TRBV12-3/TRBV12-4
TGTGCCAGCAGTTTACAGGGGTATGGCTACACCTTC
CASSLQGYGYTF
>.|TRBD1|TRBJ2-2|TRBV6-5
TGTGCCAGCAGTACGGGACAGGGATACACCGGGGAGCTGTTTTTT
CASSTGQGYTGELFF
>.|.|TRBJ2-7|TRBV27
TGTGCCAGCAGTTCATTACTGAACGAGCAGTACTTC
CASSSLLNEQYF
>.|TRBD1|TRBJ1-1|TRBV2
TGTGCCAGCAGCTGGACAGGAGCGAACACTGAAGCTTTCTTT
CASSWTGANTEAFF
>.|.|TRBJ2-1|TRBV5-1
TGCGCCAGCAGCTTCGAGCGCTACAATGAGCAGTTCTTC
CASSFERYNEQFF
>.|TRBD1|TRBJ1-5|TRBV6-1
TGTGCCAGCAGTGAAGGAGCAGGGGGATCGTTTCAGCCCCAGCATTTT
CASSEGAGGSFQPQHF